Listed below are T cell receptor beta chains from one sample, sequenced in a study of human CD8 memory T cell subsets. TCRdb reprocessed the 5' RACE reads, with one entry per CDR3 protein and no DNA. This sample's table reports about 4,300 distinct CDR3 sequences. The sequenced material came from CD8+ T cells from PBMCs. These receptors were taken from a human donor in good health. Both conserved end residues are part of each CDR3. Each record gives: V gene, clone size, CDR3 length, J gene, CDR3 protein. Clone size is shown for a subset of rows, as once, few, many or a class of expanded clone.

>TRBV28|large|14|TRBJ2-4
CATRLAGAKNIQYF
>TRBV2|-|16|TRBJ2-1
CASSEDRGPSYNEQFF
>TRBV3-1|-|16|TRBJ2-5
CASSPPIRQGTETQYF
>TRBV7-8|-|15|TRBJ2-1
CASSFGVSSYNEQFF
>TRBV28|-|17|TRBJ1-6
CASSSLLGYTNNSPLHF
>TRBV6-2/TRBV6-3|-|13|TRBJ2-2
CASGGEYTGELFF
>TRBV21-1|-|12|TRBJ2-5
CASTSRAETQYF
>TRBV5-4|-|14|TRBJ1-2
CASSFRQGDYGYTF
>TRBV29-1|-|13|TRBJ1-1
CSVPGGFGTEAFF
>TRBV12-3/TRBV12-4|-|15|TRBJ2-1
CASVPWSGRPNEQFF
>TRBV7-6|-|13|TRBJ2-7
CASSLRTRTEQYF
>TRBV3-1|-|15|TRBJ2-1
CASSQAGGIGNEQFF
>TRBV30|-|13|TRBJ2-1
CACLSDLYNEQFF
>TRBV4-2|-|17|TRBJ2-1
CASSQDSGGATYNEQFF
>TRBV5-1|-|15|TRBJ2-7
CASSTFGGPGDEQYF
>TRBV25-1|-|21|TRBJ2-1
CASSESKVVKAGGPSYNEQFF
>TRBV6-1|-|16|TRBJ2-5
CASSGLWTSGQETQYF
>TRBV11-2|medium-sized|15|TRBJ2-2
CASSLGDAHVGELFF
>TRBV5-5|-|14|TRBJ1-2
CASSPDSGGYGYTF
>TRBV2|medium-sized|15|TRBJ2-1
CASSEVTGTKPEQFF
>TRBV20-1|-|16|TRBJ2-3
CSASSVLAGAADTQYF
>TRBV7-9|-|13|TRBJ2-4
CATHPPDQNIQYF
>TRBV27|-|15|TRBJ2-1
CASSPGQGATNEQFF
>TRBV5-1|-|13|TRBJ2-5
CASSLAGRETQYF
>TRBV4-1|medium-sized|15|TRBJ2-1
CASSQASSGSLEQFF
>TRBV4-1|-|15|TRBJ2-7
CASSPHLGPPYEQYF
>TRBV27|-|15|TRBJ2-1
CASSPTGRGYNEQFF
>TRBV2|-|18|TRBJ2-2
CASSEAGVGFYDGGELFF
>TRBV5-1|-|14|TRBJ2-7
CASSLVEGSYEQYF